This TCR beta chain was sequenced during a study of lymphopenia after photon versus proton radiotherapy. Sequencing was performed with immunoSEQ multiplex PCR; in TCRdb, only in-frame clones are kept and a portion is missing. Seen here are roughly 18,000 clones, 84% observed once, and the top ten hold approximately 2.6%. Study outcomes and limitations: Oligoclonal CD8+ Temra expansion after nadir drove photon patients' diversity drop. Post-nadir TCR diversity decline inversely tracked overall survival among those who died. Proton therapy kept repertoires fairly stable, unlike photons, which gained effector/memory cells.

A note on this clone: Its specificity is not known.

Germline-derived CDR1 and CDR2 are SQVTM and ANQGSEA. V trimming: 6 bases; J trimming: 7 bases; junction bases outside the gene matches: 6. CDR3 size: 13 residues. The rearrangement links TRBV29-1 to TRBJ1-6; the match to TRBD1 covers 7 bases. This material consisted of peripheral blood, taken from a patient treated with photon-based radiotherapy. The TCR sequence derives from a woman aged 50 to 60 with pancreatic cancer. The CDR3 DNA reads TGCAGCGTGCAGGACAGGCTAAATTCACCCCTCCACTTT. It is translated as CSVQDRLNSPLHF.